This entry describes one T cell receptor (beta chain). The target antigen is unknown. CDR1 and CDR2 (germline): MNHEY, SVGAGI. V shed 5 bases, J shed 6 bases, and the junction held 3 bases outside the gene matches. The CDR3 contains 13 residues. PCR primers comprised 60 Vbeta and 13 Jbeta primers. Measured with immunoSEQ multiplex PCR; TCRdb has only the in-frame clones, and not every one. The sample shows some 76,000 clones, and about 5% sits with its ten largest clones. This specimen comes from a study of cytomegalovirus exposure and HLA in healthy donors. Study-wide results and caveats: The HLA-A and HLA-B alleles of most subjects were reportedly predicted accurately from TCR beta sequences. High specificity and sensitivity for cytomegalovirus status were reported for the classifier. The study designated 150 or so TCR beta chains cytomegalovirus-associated. It was reported in a later analysis that an Asian-associated ancestry cluster showed fewer N-insertions than the roughly 710-donor mean.

This receptor was taken from a man aged 40-49 years in good health and CMV-seronegative. The sample taken for sequencing was PBMCs. The chain employs TRBV6-5 and TRBJ1-4; 7 bases are shared with TRBD1. The CDR3 region has the DNA TGTGCCAGCAGTAGGGACAGTTATGAAAAACTGTTTTTT. Its protein is CASSRDSYEKLFF.